A single sample gave rise to the 18 T cell receptor beta chains below, sequenced in a study of vaccination and CD4 T cells after COVID-19. These receptors' antigens are unknown. Treatment given: approximately nine-day PBMC culture with coronavirus spike peptide pools or control peptides (ViraFEST assay). The Oncomine TCR Beta short-read assay sequenced DNA from cultured CD4+ T cells. TCRdb re-derived calls from the PCR reads in MiXCR, one entry per CDR3 protein. The sample shows over 12,000 distinct CDR3 sequences, over 50% of them seen only once. The sample consisted of CD4+ T cells from blood, cultured in vitro. These receptors were collected from a human donor who had recovered from COVID-19.

This chain joins TRBV20-1 and TRBJ2-1; 15 bases map to TRBD2. Germline V lookup: CDR1 DFQATT, CDR2 SNEGSKA (reference sequence). The junction had 16 bases not matched to a gene; V was cut back by 5 bases and J by 8 bases. CDR3 length: 18 residues. The CDR3 coding sequence is TGCAGTGCTGCGCCCGGGACTAGCGGGAGGCGCGCGACAGATGAGCAGTTCTTC. Protein product: CSAAPGTSGRRATDEQFF.

V is TRBV10-3 and J is TRBJ2-7; no firm D call. Germline V CDR1 and CDR2: ENHRY, SYGVKD. The CDR3 extends over 12 amino acids. The ends were cut back, 4 bases at V and 2 bases at J, with 6 bases in the middle. This CDR3 reads CAISAVTYEQYF. The DNA for the CDR3 is TGTGCCATCAGTGCGGTCACCTACGAGCAGTACTTC.

The V and J genes are TRBV7-2 and TRBJ2-5; maybe TRBD2 (6 bases). The CDR3 has 14 amino acids. With 3 bases removed from V and 1 base from J, the gap between germline ends came to 9 bases. From germline, CDR1 is SGHTA and CDR2 FQGNSA. CDR3 amino acids: CASSFLATQETQYF. The CDR3 nucleotides read TGTGCCAGCAGCTTTCTAGCGACCCAAGAGACCCAGTACTTC. Filled out from reference TRBV7-2 and TRBJ2-5, the complete variable domain reads GAGVSQSPSNKVTEKGKDVELRCDPISGHTALYWYRQSLGQGLEFLIYFQGNSAPDKSGLPSDRFSAERTGGSVSTLTIQRTQQEDSAVYLCASSFLATQETQYFGPGTRLLVL.

The CDR3 spells CSAAGAEDEQFF. Written as DNA, the CDR3 is TGCAGTGCTGCAGGGGCGGAAGATGAGCAGTTCTTC. The chain employs TRBV20-1 and TRBJ2-1; weak D call: TRBD1 (6 bases). The CDR3 consists of 12 residues. V was clipped by 5 bases and J by 8 bases, with 13 bases between them. Germline lookup yields CDR1 DFQATT and CDR2 SNEGSKA (reference sequence).

By frequency in the sample, this clonotype is large. CDR3 protein: CSAIRAGQGYEKLFF. CDR3 nucleotides: TGCAGTGCTATTAGAGCTGGACAGGGCTATGAAAAACTGTTTTTT. This chain links TRBV20-1 with TRBJ1-4; 8 nucleotides line up with TRBD1. Germline CDR1 reads DFQATT; CDR2 reads SNEGSKA (reference sequence). V dropped 4 bases and J dropped 6; count of bases not matched to a gene: 10. CDR3 size: 15 residues.

The gene calls are TRBV7-8 and TRBJ2-2; 9 bases match TRBD2. The CDR3 consists of 16 residues. The J segment lost 6 bases and the V segment lost 5 bases, leaving 10 bases of the junction unmatched. Germline V lookup: CDR1 SGHVS, CDR2 FQNEAQ. CDR3 sequence reads: CASSPRRTSEAGELFF. The DNA of the CDR3 is TGTGCCAGCAGCCCACGTAGGACTAGCGAAGCCGGGGAGCTGTTTTTT.

The rearrangement links TRBV11-3 to TRBJ2-1; D gene uncertain. The CDR3 loop spans 13 amino acids. Trimming stripped 2 bases from V and 0 bases from J, with 2 bases between. The germline CDR1 and CDR2 sequences are SGHNT and YENEEA. The CDR3 loop is CASSLNSYNEQFF. The CDR3 DNA is TGTGCCAGCAGCTTAAACTCCTACAATGAGCAGTTCTTC. The variable domain in full, with the rest retrieved from reference TRBV11-3 and TRBJ2-1, is EAGVVQSPRYKIIEKKQPVAFWCNPISGHNTLYWYLQNLGQGPELLIRYENEEAVDDSQLPKDRFSAERLKGVDSTLKIQPAELGDSAVYLCASSLNSYNEQFFGPGTRLTVL.

This rearrangement joins TRBV5-4 to TRBJ1-2; a weak D match, TRBD1 (5 bases). Per germline, CDR1 SGHNT and CDR2 YYREEE (reference sequence). With 0 bases removed from V and 6 bases from J, the gap between germline ends came to 9 bases. The CDR3 extends over 13 amino acids. In DNA, the CDR3 is TGTGCCAGCAGCTTGGACGGGACGCATGGCTACACCTTC. It yields the protein CASSLDGTHGYTF.

This chain connects TRBV2 to TRBJ1-1, with 7 nucleotides matching TRBD1. In germline, CDR1 is SNHLY, CDR2 FYNNEI. V lost 7 bases, J lost 1 base, and 6 bases stayed unmatched. There are 14 residues in the CDR3. CDR3 protein: CASKGTDTNTEAFF. CDR3 in DNA: TGTGCCAGCAAAGGGACAGACACGAACACTGAAGCTTTCTTT.

V gene TRBV6-1 combines with J gene TRBJ1-5, with D unresolved. CDR1 is MNHNS and CDR2 is SASEGT in the germline V gene. Trimming removed 5 bases at V and 0 bases at J, with 11 bases between. The CDR3 loop spans 15 amino acids. The CDR3 region has the DNA TGTGCCAGCAGTACTACTCAGTATAGCAATCAGCCCCAGCATTTT. Translated: CASSTTQYSNQPQHF.

V is TRBV7-2 and J is TRBJ2-1; tentative D call: TRBD2 (6 bases). The CDR3 consists of 15 residues. V was shortened by 3 bases and J by 9 bases, with 18 bases between the two germline ends. From germline, CDR1 is SGHTA and CDR2 FQGNSA. The CDR3 loop reads CASSLAGPAGGEQFF. CDR3 nucleotides: TGTGCCAGCAGCTTGGCGGGGCCGGCTGGCGGTGAGCAGTTCTTC.

This chain joins TRBV7-3 and TRBJ2-3, with TRBD2 matching over 7 bases. Germline loops: CDR1 SGHTA, CDR2 FQGTGA. There are 16 residues in the CDR3. Germline trimming cut 0 bases from V and 5 bases from J; bases unmatched to any gene: 8. The CDR3 is CASSLTPAGLGDTQYF. In DNA form, the CDR3 reads TGTGCCAGCAGCTTAACGCCAGCGGGATTAGGAGATACGCAGTATTTT. The full variable domain, rest sourced from reference TRBV7-3 and TRBJ2-3, is GAGVSQTPSNKVTEKGKYVELRCDPISGHTALYWYRQSLGQGPEFLIYFQGTGAADDSGLPNDRFFAVRPEGSVSTLKIQRTERGDSAVYLCASSLTPAGLGDTQYFGPGTRLTVL.

J is TRBJ2-7 and V is TRBV30; D remains ambiguous. Germline V gene sequence: CDR1 GTSNPN, CDR2 SVGIG (reference sequence). The CDR3 runs 11 residues. The V end was cut by 3 bases, the J end by 3 bases, with 6 bases between. CDR3 in DNA: TGTGCCTGGAGCACCCACTACGAGCAGTACTTC. It translates to CAWSTHYEQYF.

This rearrangement joins TRBV20-1 to TRBJ1-2; 10 bases are a match to TRBD1. The CDR3 spans 16 residues. From germline, CDR1 is DFQATT and CDR2 SNEGSKA (reference sequence). J gave up 5 bases and V 5 bases, and 14 bases lay outside the gene matches. CDR3 bases: TGCAGTGCTCTACGGGACAGGGGTTATTCTCCTTATGGCTACACCTTC. It translates to CSALRDRGYSPYGYTF.

Note on this clonotype: Because the CDR3's place on the DNA is in doubt, the DNA is left out and the CDR3 is given as listed by TCRdb. This rearrangement joins TRBV7-3 to TRBJ2-2; the table's D call of TRBD1 was not tested on the DNA. Both ends counted, the CDR3 spans 20 residues. In germline, CDR1 is SGHTA, CDR2 FQGTGA. CDR3 sequence reads: CASSLPGRVRAVLRAGELFF.

The genes are TRBV10-3 and TRBJ2-5; 7 bases are shared with TRBD1. This CDR3 contains 15 residues. Germline CDR1 and CDR2: ENHRY and SYGVKD. With V trimmed by 4 bases and J by 4 bases, 9 bases remained unmatched. CDR3 amino acids: CAISGSTGVRETQYF. The CDR3 nucleotides are TGTGCCATCAGTGGATCTACAGGGGTCAGAGAGACCCAGTACTTC.

This clonotype came up a few times. This chain joins TRBV19 and TRBJ2-2; D possibly corresponds to TRBD1 (6 bases). The V gene lost 5 bases and the J gene lost 1 base, with 14 bases spanning the gap. The germline CDR1 and CDR2 sequences are LNHDA and SQIVND (reference sequence). The CDR3 extends over 16 amino acids. The CDR3 region is CASSPRGGLNTGELFF. CDR3 coding DNA: TGTGCCAGTAGTCCCCGTGGGGGCCTGAACACCGGGGAGCTGTTTTTT.

The V gene is TRBV5-4, the J gene TRBJ2-5; 10 bases map to TRBD2. The CDR3 totals 18 residues. Germline V gene sequence: CDR1 SGHNT, CDR2 YYREEE (reference sequence). V shed 1 base, J shed 2 bases, and the junction held 11 bases outside the gene matches. The CDR3 loop reads CASSLSLAGAKGQETQYF. In DNA, the CDR3 is TGTGCCAGCAGCTTGAGTCTAGCGGGAGCAAAGGGGCAAGAGACCCAGTACTTC.